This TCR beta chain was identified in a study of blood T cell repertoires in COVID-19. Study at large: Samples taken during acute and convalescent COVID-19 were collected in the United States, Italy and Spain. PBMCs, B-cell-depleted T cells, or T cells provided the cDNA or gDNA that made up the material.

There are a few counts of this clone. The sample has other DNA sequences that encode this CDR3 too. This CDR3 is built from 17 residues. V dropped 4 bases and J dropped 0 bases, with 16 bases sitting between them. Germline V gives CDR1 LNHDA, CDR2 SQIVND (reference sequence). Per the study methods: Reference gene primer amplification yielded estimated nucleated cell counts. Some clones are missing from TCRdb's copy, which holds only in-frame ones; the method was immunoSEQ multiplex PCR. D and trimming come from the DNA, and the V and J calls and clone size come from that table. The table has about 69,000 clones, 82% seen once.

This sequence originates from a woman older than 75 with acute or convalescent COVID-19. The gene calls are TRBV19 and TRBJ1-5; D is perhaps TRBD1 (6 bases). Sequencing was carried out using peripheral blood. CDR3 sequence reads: CASSRGGAGSSNQPQHF. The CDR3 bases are TGTGCCAGTAGTAGGGGGGGGGCAGGGAGTAGCAATCAGCCCCAGCATTTT.